The following is a T cell receptor beta chain sequence with its context. Sequencing was performed with immunoSEQ multiplex PCR; in TCRdb, only in-frame clones are kept and a portion is missing. The sample records approximately 170,000 clones, 70% to 90% being singletons. The data were taken from a study of blood T cell repertoires in COVID-19. Study-level background: Some COVID-19 samples were acute and others convalescent; all came from the United States, Italy and Spain.

Per germline, CDR1 MGHDK and CDR2 SYGVNS. Trimming cost V 3 bases and J 5 bases, with 13 bases left between them. This CDR3 spans 15 amino acids. This TCR was recovered from a man older than 75 with COVID-19, enrolled during active disease. The material sequenced was peripheral blood. The chain joins TRBV25-1 to TRBJ1-4; a weak D match, TRBD1 (6 bases). CDR3 bases: TGTGCCAGCAGTGAGTACGGACAGTTAAATGAAAAACTGTTTTTT. Amino acids: CASSEYGQLNEKLFF.